The 26 T cell receptor beta chains below come from one sample, sequenced in a study of beta chain features in type 1 diabetes. For these TCRs, the target antigens are not known. The whole isolated RNA underwent reverse transcription, so sequencing captured expressed TCRB transcripts. Assay: immunoSEQ multiplex PCR; the TCRdb copy retains only in-frame clones and omits some. The repertoire holds just under 150,000 clones, 10% to 15% seen once, with approximately 1.3% in the top ten. Study-wide results and caveats: Moderate yet significant TCRB CDR3 shortening was seen in Type 1 diabetes patients in all four CD4+ subsets.

Material for sequencing was central memory CD4+ T cells from blood. The receptors shown here come from a man between 18 and 29 years old with type 1 diabetes.

CDR3 sequence (DNA): TGTGCCTGCACCAGGGGGGAGCGGACTGAAGCTTTCTTT. Translating gives CACTRGERTEAFF. This chain connects TRBV30 to TRBJ1-1, with TRBD1 matching 7 bases. There are 13 residues in the CDR3. Germline V CDR1 and CDR2: GTSNPN, SVGIG (reference sequence). V lost 6 bases, J lost 5 bases, and 9 bases stayed unmatched.

This clone was counted between two and nine times. A far larger clone is one base from this, pointing to a likely read error. The chain recombines TRBV30 with TRBJ2-5; TRBD2 might be the D (5 bases). The CDR3 is made up of 15 amino acids. V shed 3 bases and J shed 5 bases, with 19 bases lying between them. Germline CDR1 and CDR2: GTSNPN and SVGIG (reference sequence). CDR3 bases: TGTGCCTGGAGACCACCGGCCCTCCGGAGGGAGACCCAGTACTTC. It is translated as CAWRPPALRRETQYF.

Only a few counts were recorded for this clone. The junction does not match germline at one end; this may be a read error. This chain connects TRBV29-1 to TRBJ2-7, with TRBD2 identical over 14 bases. The CDR3 consists of 12 residues. Germline values: CDR1 SQVTM, CDR2 ANQGSEA. The DNA for the CDR3 is TGCAGCGCCGGGACTAGCGGGGGACCCGAAGACTTC. As protein: CSAGTSGGPEDF.

The sample holds a few counts of this clone. The sample contains more than one DNA sequence encoding this CDR3. V gene TRBV30 combines with J gene TRBJ1-5, with D perhaps TRBD1 (6 bases). The CDR3 consists of 13 residues. CDR1 is GTSNPN, CDR2 SVGIG, per germline (reference sequence). V dropped 0 bases and J dropped 4 bases, with 7 bases sitting between them. Here the CDR3 reads CAWSVQGNQPQHF. DNA for the CDR3: TGTGCCTGGAGTGTACAGGGAAATCAGCCCCAGCATTTT.

V usage is TRBV6-1 and J usage is TRBJ1-1, with a possible D match to TRBD1 (5 bases). V lost 2 bases to trimming and J lost 3 bases, with 10 bases between them. CDR1 is MNHNS, CDR2 SASEGT, per germline. The CDR3 runs to 14 residues. The CDR3: CASSELGVDTEAFF. The CDR3 region has the DNA TGTGCCAGCAGTGAATTGGGGGTCGACACTGAAGCTTTCTTT.

This clone was observed a handful of times. The chain combines TRBV9 with TRBJ1-1; possible D gene TRBD1, 5 bases. V dropped 4 bases and J dropped 0 bases, with 13 bases sitting between them. Germline assignment: CDR1 SGDLS and CDR2 YYNGEE. The CDR3 spans 15 residues. In DNA form, the CDR3 reads TGTGCCAGCAGCACCGCTGGGGCGTTGAACACTGAAGCTTTCTTT. Protein sequence: CASSTAGALNTEAFF. Using reference TRBV9 and TRBJ1-1 for the parts outside the CDR3, the full variable domain is DSGVTQTPKHLITATGQRVTLRCSPRSGDLSVYWYQQSLDQGLQFLIQYYNGEERAKGNILERFSAQQFPDLHSELNLSSLELGDSALYFCASSTAGALNTEAFFGQGTRLTVV.

This clone was recorded many times. This chain uses TRBV30 with TRBJ2-1; no clear D. The CDR3 spans 13 residues. V gave up 2 bases and J gave up 0 bases, with 5 bases separating them. The germline CDR1 and CDR2 sequences are GTSNPN and SVGIG (reference sequence). The CDR3 region has the DNA TGTGCCTGGAGTCCAGGCTCCTACAATGAGCAGTTCTTC. Translating gives CAWSPGSYNEQFF. The full variable domain, completed using reference TRBV30 and TRBJ2-1, is SQTIHQWPATLVQPVGSPLSLECTVEGTSNPNLYWYRQAAGRGLQLLFYSVGIGQISSEVPQNLSASRPQDRQFILSSKKLLLSDSGFYLCAWSPGSYNEQFFGPGTRLTVL.

Turning to this clone: Other DNA sequences in this specimen translate into the identical CDR3. J is TRBJ2-6 and V is TRBV5-1, with TRBD2 identical over 7 bases. The V and J ends lost 1 base and 3 bases, in that order; junction bases with no gene match: 4. The CDR3 contains 16 residues. CDR1 SGHRS and CDR2 YFSETQ come from the germline V gene. CDR3: CASSLSGGDGANVLTF. CDR3 coding DNA: TGCGCCAGCAGCTTGTCGGGAGGCGATGGGGCCAACGTCCTGACTTTC.

This clone was counted ten times or more. The rearrangement joins TRBV10-3 to TRBJ2-4, with a tentative D call TRBD2 (6 bases). CDR1 is ENHRY, CDR2 SYGVKD, per germline. CDR3 length: 15 amino acids. The ends were cut back, 2 bases at V and 6 bases at J, with 14 bases in the middle. As DNA, the CDR3 is TGTGCCATCAGTGAGGGCGGGGAAGGTGGAAACATTCAGTACTTC. Encoded protein: CAISEGGEGGNIQYF.

Ten or more counts support this clone. The rearrangement uses TRBV4-1 and TRBJ1-6, with unresolved D. Deletions cut 1 base from V and 5 bases from J, with 6 bases between. Germline CDR1 and CDR2: MGHRA and YSYEKL. The CDR3 extends over 14 amino acids. CDR3 in DNA: TGCGCCAGCAGCCAAGTTGAGAATAATTCACCCCTCCACTTT. Amino acid sequence: CASSQVENNSPLHF.

This clone occurred a few times. The V gene is TRBV2, the J gene TRBJ2-3, with TRBD2 identical over 12 bases. The CDR3 has 16 residues. Germline V CDR1 and CDR2: SNHLY, FYNNEI. The J segment lost 6 bases and the V segment lost 4 bases, leaving 8 bases of the junction unmatched. The CDR3 spells CASSAKPSGGADTQYF. CDR3 nucleotides: TGTGCCAGCAGTGCCAAACCTAGCGGGGGGGCGGATACGCAGTATTTT.

The V and J genes are TRBV9 and TRBJ2-1; D may be TRBD1 (6 bases). Germline V CDR1 and CDR2: SGDLS, YYNGEE. V lost 7 bases, J lost 0 bases, and 11 bases lay in between. The CDR3 extends over 14 amino acids. CDR3 region: CASGGPISYNEQFF. Here the CDR3 DNA reads TGTGCCAGCGGGGGCCCAATCTCCTACAATGAGCAGTTCTTC.

The rearrangement joins TRBV19 to TRBJ1-1, with D maybe TRBD1 (5 bases). Trimming pared 7 bases from V and 5 bases from J, leaving 20 bases between. The germline CDR1 and CDR2 sequences are LNHDA and SQIVND (reference sequence). This CDR3 comprises 15 residues. This CDR3 is CASNRDSKYGTEAFF. The CDR3 nucleotides read TGTGCCAGTAACCGGGACTCTAAATATGGGACTGAAGCTTTCTTT. The full variable domain, its missing parts supplied by reference TRBV19 and TRBJ1-1, is DGGITQSPKYLFRKEGQNVTLSCEQNLNHDAMYWYRQDPGQGLRLIYYSQIVNDFQKGDIAEGYSVSREKKESFPLTVTSAQKNPTAFYLCASNRDSKYGTEAFFGQGTRLTVV.

CDR3 loop: CASSEHKVTEGNSPLHF. The CDR3, as DNA: TGTGCCAGCAGTGAACATAAAGTAACAGAGGGAAATTCACCCCTCCACTTT. This chain uses TRBV6-1 with TRBJ1-6; D remains unclear. The CDR3 is 17 residues long. The V end lost 2 bases, the J end lost 7 bases, and 18 bases lay between the germline ends. Germline V gene sequence: CDR1 MNHNS, CDR2 SASEGT.

The chain recombines TRBV30 with TRBJ1-2; D not resolved. The CDR3 extends over 13 amino acids. CDR1 GTSNPN and CDR2 SVGIG come from the germline V gene (reference sequence). V was pared by 0 bases and J by 4 bases, with 9 bases between. The CDR3 here is CAWSVSASYGYTF. The CDR3 DNA reads as TGTGCCTGGAGTGTATCGGCCAGCTATGGCTACACCTTC.

This clone was found a few times. The CDR3 loop is CAIKQGAGNTIYF. The CDR3 DNA reads TGTGCCATTAAACAGGGGGCGGGAAACACCATATATTTT. V usage is TRBV28 and J usage is TRBJ1-3; 9 nucleotides agree with TRBD1. Losses at the gene ends were 10 bases for V and 4 bases for J; bases not matched to a gene: 5. This CDR3 is built from 13 residues. Per germline, CDR1 MDHEN and CDR2 SYDVKM. Filled out from reference TRBV28 and TRBJ1-3, the complete variable domain reads DVKVTQSSRYLVKRTGEKVFLECVQDMDHENMFWYRQDPGLGLRLIYFSYDVKMKEKGDIPEGYSVSREKKERFSLILESASTNQTSMYLCAIKQGAGNTIYFGEGSWLTVV.

This clone showed up just a few times. This rearrangement joins TRBV28 to TRBJ1-1; tentatively, D is TRBD1 (5 bases). Germline V lookup: CDR1 MDHEN, CDR2 SYDVKM. The V end was cut by 5 bases, the J end by 4 bases, with 11 bases between. The CDR3 length is 13 residues. CDR3 DNA sequence: TGTGCCAGCAGTCCTGACAGTTTCACTGAAGCTTTCTTT. This encodes CASSPDSFTEAFF.

This clone was counted only a few times. This specimen includes other DNA sequences encoding the same CDR3. This chain links TRBV4-1 with TRBJ2-7; a possible D gene is TRBD1 (6 bases). The V and J ends lost 0 bases and 2 bases respectively, with 14 bases between them. CDR3 length: 16 amino acids. Germline loops: CDR1 MGHRA, CDR2 YSYEKL. CDR3 in DNA: TGCGCCAGCAGCCAAGATGGCCGACAGGTCCCCTACGAGCAGTACTTC. It is translated as CASSQDGRQVPYEQYF.

Ten or more counts support this clone. This sequence joins TRBV25-1 and TRBJ2-7, with no clear D. CDR3 length: 10 amino acids. From germline, CDR1 is MGHDK and CDR2 SYGVNS. V lost 1 base and J lost 9, with 4 bases in between. CDR3 in DNA: TGTGCCAGCAGTGAATCGGTGCAGTACTTC. This encodes CASSESVQYF.

This clone was observed a few times. The chain uses TRBV20-1 and TRBJ1-1, with D unclear. The ends were cut back, 5 bases at V and 1 base at J, with 5 bases in the middle. There are 11 residues in the CDR3. CDR1 DFQATT and CDR2 SNEGSKA come from the germline V gene (reference sequence). In DNA, the CDR3 is TGCAGTGCTCACTGGAACACTGAAGCTTTCTTT. Translated, it gives CSAHWNTEAFF.

This clone showed up just a few times. The gene calls are TRBV12-5 and TRBJ2-5; 7 nucleotides agree with TRBD2. The V segment lost 8 bases and the J segment 3 bases; nucleotides outside the gene matches: 12. The length of the CDR3 is 15 residues. Germline-derived CDR1 and CDR2 are LGHNT and FRNRAP. The CDR3 nucleotides read TGTGCTAGTTCCGCCCGGGACCGGGGGGAAGAGACCCAGTACTTC. It codes for CASSARDRGEETQYF. Full variable domain (outside the CDR3, taken from reference TRBV12-5 and TRBJ2-5): DARVTQTPRHKVTEMGQEVTMRCQPILGHNTVFWYRQTMMQGLELLAYFRNRAPLDDSGMPKDRFSAEMPDATLATLKIQPSEPRDSAVYFCASSARDRGEETQYFGPGTRLLVL.

The chain links TRBV7-9 to TRBJ2-7; the match to TRBD2 covers 9 bases. Germline V gives CDR1 SEHNR, CDR2 FQNEAQ (reference sequence). The V gene end was trimmed by 4 bases and the J gene end by 2 bases; junction bases not matched to a gene: 12. This CDR3 has 17 amino acids. The CDR3 DNA is TGTGCCAGCAGCTCATACTCAGGGACTAGCTCGCCCTACGAGCAGTACTTC. It encodes CASSSYSGTSSPYEQYF.

In this sample, this clone turned up a few times. The chain uses TRBV30 and TRBJ2-7, with 9 bases fitting TRBD2. Trimming at V came to 2 bases and at J to 3 bases, leaving 11 bases not matched to a gene. The germline CDR1 and CDR2 sequences are GTSNPN and SVGIG (reference sequence). The CDR3 is 16 amino acids. The CDR3 loop is CAWSSLLAGRNYEQYF. CDR3 DNA sequence: TGTGCCTGGAGTTCTCTCCTAGCGGGGAGGAACTACGAGCAGTACTTC.

There are a few counts of this clone. The chain carries TRBV4-2 and TRBJ2-2, with D hard to call. Germline CDR1 LGHNA, CDR2 YNFKEQ. There are 15 residues in the CDR3. V gave up 0 bases and J gave up 2 bases, with 7 bases separating them. For the CDR3, the DNA is TGTGCCAGCAGCCAAGAGACAACAAACACCGGGGAGCTGTTTTTT. Translated, it gives CASSQETTNTGELFF.

Many counts were recorded for this clone. Other DNA sequences in the same sample also yield this CDR3. The chain combines TRBV7-2 with TRBJ1-4; tentative D call: TRBD1 (6 bases). CDR3 length equals 15 residues. Trimming took 4 bases from V and 5 from J, leaving 14 bases between them. In germline, CDR1 is SGHTA, CDR2 FQGNSA. CDR3 in DNA: TGTGCCAGCAGCTCACAGGGTCGGCTCAATGAAAAACTGTTTTTT. It yields the protein CASSSQGRLNEKLFF.

This clone was observed at least ten times. The chain combines TRBV28 with TRBJ2-7; TRBD2 aligns across 8 bases. CDR1 is MDHEN, CDR2 SYDVKM, per germline. V lost 5 bases to trimming and J lost 4 bases; unmatched junction nucleotides: 13. This CDR3 region has 16 residues. The CDR3 here is CASSIPTGLGLYEQYF. CDR3 DNA sequence: TGTGCCAGCAGTATCCCCACGGGACTAGGATTATACGAGCAGTACTTC.